This T cell receptor (beta chain) was observed in a study of OX40 agonist ivuxolimab in advanced cancers. Germline V gene lookup returns CDR1 LGHNA and CDR2 YSLEER. Trimming took 5 bases from V and 8 from J, leaving 24 bases between them. The CDR3 sequence is 16 residues long. This table comes from immunoSEQ multiplex PCR, and its TCRdb copy is limited to in-frame clones, with some not included. Among about 91,000 clones, approximately 85% were seen once, and the ten largest hold about 0.22%. This TCR came from an adult with an advanced solid tumor such as melanoma, head and neck, liver or kidney cancer. The sample consisted of CD4+ or CD8+ T cells sorted from blood, taken in a trial of the OX40 agonist ivuxolimab. The rearrangement uses TRBV4-3 and TRBJ1-2, with unresolved D. The CDR3 is CASSAGLGPGRRGYTF. As DNA, the CDR3 is TGCGCCAGCAGCGCAGGCCTCGGCCCCGGGCGACGGGGCTACACCTTC.